This T cell receptor beta chain was observed in a study of OX40 agonist ivuxolimab in advanced cancers. Study in general: Participants averaged 60 years of age (range 23 to 79) and were about 85% male. There were three patients with partial responses, one having hepatocellular carcinoma and two cutaneous melanoma.

The CDR3 has 14 amino acids. Deletions cut 1 base from V and 5 bases from J, with 10 bases between. The germline V gene has CDR1 SGHKS and CDR2 YYEKEE (reference sequence). TCRdb's table, derived via immunoSEQ multiplex PCR, lists solely in-frame clones and lacks some. Among more than 65,000 clones, around 85% were seen once, and the ten largest hold 0.83%. This specimen consisted of CD4+ or CD8+ T cells sorted from blood, obtained in a trial of the OX40 agonist ivuxolimab. The origin of this receptor is an adult with an advanced solid tumor such as melanoma, head and neck, liver or kidney cancer. V and J are TRBV5-5 and TRBJ1-5; the D is unclear. The CDR3 spells CASSLRVGDQPQHF. The CDR3 DNA sequence: TGTGCCAGCAGCTTGAGAGTTGGGGATCAGCCCCAGCATTTT.